This is a list of T cell receptor beta chains from one sample in a study of T-cell memory formation after mild COVID-19. TCRdb reanalysed the 5' RACE reads using MiXCR and keeps one entry per CDR3 protein. This table has 300,000 to 350,000 distinct CDR3 sequences, roughly 21% appearing once. Specimen: PBMCs or a T cell subset sorted from them (not recorded which). The receptor source for this set is a man younger than 30 who had mild COVID-19 (a few samples of this study predate the infection). Cell type and time point are not known. CDR3s include the opening cysteine and the closing phenylalanine or tryptophan. D genes are given only for firm matches. Not all rows give a size; the values are once, few, many and, for expanded clones, a class.

TRBV5-1,TRBJ1-1,-,TRBD1,TGCGCCAGCAGCATCGATACAGGGGGCGGGTCTGAAGCTTTCTTT,CASSIDTGGGSEAFF
TRBV6-2/TRBV6-3,TRBJ2-7,-,-,TGTGCCAGCAATGACAGCCCCTACGAGCAGTACTTC,CASNDSPYEQYF
TRBV6-2/TRBV6-3,TRBJ2-1,-,-,TGTGCCAGCAGTACATATGGTGAGCAGTTCTTC,CASSTYGEQFF
TRBV5-1,TRBJ2-1,few,-,TGCGCCAGCAGCTTGGAATTAAGGGGATACAATGAGCAGTTCTTC,CASSLELRGYNEQFF
TRBV5-1,TRBJ2-1,-,TRBD1,TGCGCCAGCAGTTCGGGACAGGGGTCCTACAATGAGCAGTTCTTC,CASSSGQGSYNEQFF
TRBV4-3,TRBJ2-1,few,TRBD1,TGCGCCAGCAGCCAGTTACAGGGGTTGGAGATCAATGAGCAGTTCTTC,CASSQLQGLEINEQFF
TRBV12-3/TRBV12-4,TRBJ1-1,-,-,TGTGCCAGCAGTTTCGTCCGCACTGAAGCTTTCTTT,CASSFVRTEAFF
TRBV7-9,TRBJ2-1,-,TRBD2,TGTGCCTCCAGCGGGGCGGGAAATGAGCAGTTCTTC,CASSGAGNEQFF
TRBV10-3,TRBJ1-2,-,-,TGTGCCATCAGTGACAATAACTATGGCTACACCTTC,CAISDNNYGYTF
TRBV12-3/TRBV12-4,TRBJ1-1,few,TRBD1,TGTGCCAGCAGTTTAAGGTCGGGGACAGGGTTGAACACTGAAGCTTTCTTT,CASSLRSGTGLNTEAFF
TRBV19,TRBJ2-2,-,-,TGTGCCAGTAGACCCGGCCCCACGTTCACCGGGGAGCTGTTTTTT,CASRPGPTFTGELFF
TRBV12-3/TRBV12-4,TRBJ2-7,-,-,TGTGCCAGCAGTTTAACCGGGCGCCACGAGCAGTACTTC,CASSLTGRHEQYF
TRBV28,TRBJ1-3,-,-,TGTGCCAGCAGTTTTGCGCAGGGAAACACCATATATTTT,CASSFAQGNTIYF
TRBV12-3/TRBV12-4,TRBJ2-5,-,-,TGTGCCAGCAGTTTAACCGAAGAGACCCAGTACTTC,CASSLTEETQYF
TRBV5-6,TRBJ2-7,few,-,TGTGCCAGCAGCTTGGAACCTGACGAGCAGTACTTC,CASSLEPDEQYF
TRBV11-2,TRBJ2-3,-,-,TGTGCCAGCAGCCTTGGACGCGGGGCTACTAGCACAGATACGCAGTATTTT,CASSLGRGATSTDTQYF
TRBV5-4,TRBJ1-2,-,TRBD1,TGTGCCAGCACAACCGTGGAGTGGACAGGGAGAGCTAACTATGGCTACACCTTC,CASTTVEWTGRANYGYTF
TRBV12-3/TRBV12-4,TRBJ1-2,few,TRBD1,TGTGCCAGCAGGGGAGGGGGCAACTATGGCTACACCTTC,CASRGGGNYGYTF
TRBV5-1,TRBJ1-1,few,-,TGCGCCAGCAGAGGACACCAGAACACTGAAGCTTTCTTT,CASRGHQNTEAFF
TRBV27,TRBJ1-6,few,TRBD1,TGTGCCAGCAGTCCCCGGGGGGACAGGGAGAATTCACCCCTCCACTTT,CASSPRGDRENSPLHF
TRBV27,TRBJ2-4,-,-,TGTGCCTCTCGGACAACAGCCAAAAACATTCAGTACTTC,CASRTTAKNIQYF
TRBV29-1,TRBJ1-2,-,TRBD1,TGCAGCGTCGTACCACAGGGGTCTAACTATGGCTACACCTTC,CSVVPQGSNYGYTF
TRBV12-3/TRBV12-4,TRBJ1-2,-,TRBD1,TGTGCCAGCAGACATGGGACAGGGAACGGCTACACCTTC,CASRHGTGNGYTF
TRBV4-3,TRBJ2-7,once,-,TGCGCCAGCAGCCTTTACCGGGACAAGGCCTACGAGCAGTACTTC,CASSLYRDKAYEQYF
TRBV7-2,TRBJ2-3,few,TRBD2,TGTGCCAGCAGCTTACTCGGGGGGGCCGGCACAGATACGCAGTATTTT,CASSLLGGAGTDTQYF
TRBV4-1,TRBJ2-5,few,-,TGCGCCAGCAGCCAGGGACAAGGGGACCAAGAGACCCAGTACTTC,CASSQGQGDQETQYF
TRBV5-6,TRBJ2-3,-,-,TGTGCCAGCAGCACTGAGGATACGCAGTATTTT,CASSTEDTQYF